The T cell receptor beta chain described here comes from a study of CD8+ T cells in alopecia areata. Following extraction, RNA underwent reverse transcription to cDNA, which served as the sequencing template. Generated by immunoSEQ multiplex PCR, the TCRdb table keeps only in-frame clones and is missing some. The sample yields 100,000 to 120,000 clones, roughly 59% seen once. In its sample, this clone was seen once. The CDR3 length is 17 residues. Germline CDR1 is MDHEN and CDR2 is SYDVKM. J was trimmed by 0 bases and V by 1 base; bases with no gene match: 5. Material for sequencing was CD8+ T cells sorted from blood. The sequence derives from a human donor in good health. V gene TRBV28 combines with J gene TRBJ2-3, with 9 nucleotides matching TRBD2. The CDR3 region is CASSLFLLAGSTDTQYF. The DNA for the CDR3 is TGTGCCAGCAGTTTATTTCTTCTAGCGGGAAGCACAGATACGCAGTATTTT.